The 9 T cell receptor beta chains listed next were all sequenced from one sample in a study of T cell repertoires in cytomegalovirus infection. A single record per CDR3 protein comes from TCRdb applying MiXCR to the reads. The top ten clones hold around 15% of a sample with 200,000 to 300,000 distinct CDR3 sequences, 9.1% of them seen once. The sequencing input was PBMCs. The source of these receptors is a human donor in good health (CMV status not recorded). Some clones in this sample may be carry-over from other donors' samples.

In its sample, this clonotype was seen a few times. The rearrangement uses TRBV10-2 and TRBJ1-2; D is perhaps TRBD1 (6 bases). This CDR3 is 12 amino acids long. Germline-derived CDR1 and CDR2 are WSHSY and SAAADI. Trimming took off 8 bases at V and 5 bases at J, with 12 bases between the two ends. CDR3 in DNA: TGCGCCAGCGGGGGCCTAGGGTATGGCTACACCTTC. Protein sequence: CASGGLGYGYTF.

The sample holds many counts of this clonotype. J is TRBJ2-7 and V is TRBV12-5; 8 bases fit TRBD1. V gave up 5 bases and J gave up 5 bases; unmatched junction bases: 8. This CDR3 is built from 14 residues. Germline V gene sequence: CDR1 LGHNT, CDR2 FRNRAP. CDR3 coding DNA: TGTGCTAGTGGTACAGGACAGGGAATAGACGAGCAGTACTTC. This codes for CASGTGQGIDEQYF. The full variable domain, rest sourced from reference TRBV12-5 and TRBJ2-7, is DARVTQTPRHKVTEMGQEVTMRCQPILGHNTVFWYRQTMMQGLELLAYFRNRAPLDDSGMPKDRFSAEMPDATLATLKIQPSEPRDSAVYFCASGTGQGIDEQYFGPGTRLTVT.

This clonotype was observed many times. This chain uses TRBV7-2 with TRBJ1-1; a possible D gene is TRBD1 (5 bases). Germline V gene sequence: CDR1 SGHTA, CDR2 FQGNSA. Trimming took off 5 bases at V and 4 bases at J, with 17 bases between the two ends. The CDR3 spans 15 residues. CDR3 amino acids: CASSRLLQGGTEAFF. CDR3 DNA: TGTGCCAGCAGCCGCCTCCTTCAGGGTGGCACTGAAGCTTTCTTT.

This clonotype was recorded many times. The J gene is TRBJ1-4, the V gene TRBV7-4; D is perhaps TRBD1 (6 bases). V dropped 4 bases and J dropped 8 bases, with 17 bases sitting between them. Per the germline V gene, CDR1 is SGHVT and CDR2 is SQSDAQ. The CDR3 extends over 15 amino acids. The CDR3, as DNA: TGTGCCAGCAGCTCCGGACAGCATGAAGGGGAAAAACTGTTTTTT. Amino acid sequence: CASSSGQHEGEKLFF.

This clonotype was counted many times. The V and J genes are TRBV7-3 and TRBJ2-3; a possible D gene is TRBD1 (6 bases). The CDR3 loop spans 18 amino acids. Between the trimmed V and J ends, which lost 1 base and 4 bases, there was a span of 21 bases. Per the germline V gene, CDR1 is SGHTA and CDR2 is FQGTGA. This chain's CDR3 is CASSLNFGTRGNPDTQYF. Here the CDR3 DNA reads TGTGCCAGCAGCTTAAATTTTGGGACGAGGGGGAACCCAGATACGCAGTATTTT.

The chain joins TRBV10-3 to TRBJ2-1; 7 bases align to TRBD2. The CDR3 is 15 residues long. CDR1 and CDR2 (germline): ENHRY, SYGVKD. V lost 4 bases, J lost 1 base, and 4 bases stayed unmatched. DNA for the CDR3: TGTGCCATCAGTGGCGAGCGGGGATCCTACAATGAGCAGTTCTTC. Translation: CAISGERGSYNEQFF.

The V and J genes are TRBV6-2 or TRBV6-3 and TRBJ2-7; D not certain. V lost 7 bases to trimming and J lost 3 bases, with 19 bases between them. Per the germline V gene, CDR1 is MNHEY and CDR2 is SVGEGT. CDR3 length: 15 amino acids. CDR3 sequence reads: CASNPRATLIYEQYF. In DNA, the CDR3 is TGTGCCAGCAATCCCCGAGCGACACTTATCTACGAGCAGTACTTC.

The sample holds many counts of this clonotype. The chain recombines TRBV5-4 with TRBJ1-1, with D tentatively TRBD1 (5 bases). Trimming cost V 10 bases and J 3 bases, with 22 bases left between them. Germline V gives CDR1 SGHNT, CDR2 YYREEE (reference sequence). This CDR3 contains 15 residues. The CDR3 here is CACGGAGQRDTEAFF. The DNA for the CDR3 is TGTGCCTGCGGCGGGGCAGGCCAACGGGACACTGAAGCTTTCTTT.

The table lists this clonotype with many counts. V usage is TRBV20-1 and J usage is TRBJ1-5; tentatively, D is TRBD1 (6 bases). CDR3 length equals 14 residues. The V gene lost 5 bases and the J gene lost 0 bases, with 11 bases spanning the gap. CDR1 is DFQATT, CDR2 SNEGSKA, per germline (reference sequence). The CDR3 is CSAPDRSSNQPQHF. CDR3 DNA: TGCAGTGCTCCGGACAGAAGTAGCAATCAGCCCCAGCATTTT.